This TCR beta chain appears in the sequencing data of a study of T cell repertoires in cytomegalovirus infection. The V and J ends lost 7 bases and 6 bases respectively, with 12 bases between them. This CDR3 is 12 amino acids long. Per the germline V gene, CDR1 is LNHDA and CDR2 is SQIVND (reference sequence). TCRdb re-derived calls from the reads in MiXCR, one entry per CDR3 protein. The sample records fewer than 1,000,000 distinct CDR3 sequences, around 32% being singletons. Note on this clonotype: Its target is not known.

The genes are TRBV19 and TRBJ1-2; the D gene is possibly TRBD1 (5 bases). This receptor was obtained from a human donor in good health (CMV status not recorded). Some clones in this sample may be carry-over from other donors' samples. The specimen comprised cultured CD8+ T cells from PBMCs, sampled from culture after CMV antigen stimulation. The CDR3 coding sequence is TGTGCCAGTAATTGGGGCGCGAATGGCTACACCTTC. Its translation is CASNWGANGYTF.